These T cell receptor beta chains were read from a single sample in a study of blood T cells in healthy people across ages. TCRdb used MiXCR to reprocess the 5' RACE reads, holding one entry per CDR3 protein. The repertoire includes about 1,800,000 distinct CDR3 sequences, 25% to 30% of them detected once, and approximately 7.7% sits in the top ten. The specimen was blood. Receptors were obtained from a woman in her thirties in good health. Both conserved end residues are part of each CDR3. A D gene is named only where the DNA matches it firmly. Only some rows state a clone size, as once, few, many or a class for expanded clones.

V,D,J,length,size,DNA,CDR3
TRBV20-1,TRBD2,TRBJ2-4,12,many,TGCAGTGCTGGCCGGGATAGCGGGGAGCAGTACTTC,CSAGRDSGEQYF
TRBV5-1,-,TRBJ2-2,13,-,TGCGCCAGCAGCCAACAACAGGGCGGGGAGCTGTTTTTT,CASSQQQGGELFF
TRBV4-2,-,TRBJ1-2,14,many,TGTGCCAGCAGCCGGTCGGGATATTCGGATGGCTACACCTTC,CASSRSGYSDGYTF
TRBV5-5,-,TRBJ1-5,13,few,TGTGCCAGCAGCTGGAGGGCTAGTCAGCCCCAGCATTTT,CASSWRASQPQHF
TRBV5-1,TRBD1,TRBJ2-7,14,many,TGTGCCAGCAGCCGGGGACAGGGGGCATACGAGCAGTACTTC,CASSRGQGAYEQYF
TRBV14,TRBD2,TRBJ2-1,19,few,TGTGCCAGCAGCCCCCTCTCCGGGACTAGCGGGGGGGCCCTCGATGAGCAGTTCTTC,CASSPLSGTSGGALDEQFF
TRBV6-2/TRBV6-3,TRBD1,TRBJ1-5,14,-,TGTGCCAGCAGCCCTGGGACAGCTTATCAGCCCCAGCATTTT,CASSPGTAYQPQHF
TRBV7-9,-,TRBJ2-7,16,-,TGTGCCAGCAGCTGGGTCGGATTAAGCTCCTACAATGAGCAGTACTTC,CASSWVGLSSYNEQYF
TRBV5-1,-,TRBJ1-1,13,-,TGCGCCAGCAGCTACGCGGGGGAAACTGAAGCTTTCTTT,CASSYAGETEAFF
TRBV12-3/TRBV12-4,-,TRBJ2-5,14,many,TGTGCCAGCAGTTTTTTAGGGGTAGGGGAGACCCAGTACTTC,CASSFLGVGETQYF
TRBV7-9,TRBD1,TRBJ1-2,15,-,TGTGCCAGCAGCTATGGTGGCAGGGGGAATGATGGCTACACCTTC,CASSYGGRGNDGYTF
TRBV20-1,-,TRBJ1-2,14,-,TGCAGCGCTACCCTAAATTTTGATTTTTATGGCTACACCTTC,CSATLNFDFYGYTF
TRBV18,-,TRBJ1-1,14,-,TGTGCCGGCTCTCCAGGGGCGCGGGGCACTGAAGCTTTCTTT,CAGSPGARGTEAFF
TRBV7-8,-,TRBJ2-1,15,many,TGTGCCAGCAGCTCCAGCCCTAGCAACTACAATGAGCAGTTCTTC,CASSSSPSNYNEQFF
TRBV2,-,TRBJ2-2,15,-,TGTGCCAGCACCCGGGACACTGCGAACACCGGGGAGCTGTTTTTT,CASTRDTANTGELFF
TRBV7-2,-,TRBJ2-1,13,many,TGTGCCAGCAGCTCCCCTACCTACAATGAGCAGTTCTTC,CASSSPTYNEQFF
TRBV24-1,-,TRBJ2-3,16,few,TGTGCCACCAGTGATTTCGGACAGAGACGCACAGATACGCAGTATTTT,CATSDFGQRRTDTQYF
TRBV5-1,-,TRBJ2-2,13,-,TGCGCCAGCAACTCGGGTTGGACCGGGGAGCTGTTTTTT,CASNSGWTGELFF
TRBV24-1,-,TRBJ2-5,15,-,TGTGCCACCAGTGACCCCCGGACAGAGAAAGAGACCCAGTACTTC,CATSDPRTEKETQYF
TRBV9,-,TRBJ2-3,17,few,TGTGCCAGCAGCCCCAGGGGCGGGAGCGTGGGGACAGATACGCAGTATTTT,CASSPRGGSVGTDTQYF
TRBV12-3/TRBV12-4,TRBD2,TRBJ2-7,15,many,TGTGCCAGCAGTCTGACCGGCGGGGGTCCCTACGAGCAGTACTTC,CASSLTGGGPYEQYF
TRBV10-2,-,TRBJ2-7,14,few,TGCGCCAGCGGGGATCAGGGGCGCTCCTACGAGCAGTACTTC,CASGDQGRSYEQYF
TRBV25-1,TRBD1,TRBJ1-2,15,few,TGTGCCAGCAGTTCCCGGACAGGGGAGGACTATGGCTACACCTTC,CASSSRTGEDYGYTF
TRBV10-3,TRBD2,TRBJ2-5,14,-,TGTGCCATCAGGGCTAGCGGAGGGGAAGAGACCCAGTACTTC,CAIRASGGEETQYF
TRBV25-1,-,TRBJ2-3,15,-,TGTGCCAGCAGTGAAAATGGGGACAGCACAGATACGCAGTATTTT,CASSENGDSTDTQYF
TRBV24-1,-,TRBJ2-1,13,many,TGTGCCACCAGTGATGAGAGCTACAATGAGCAGTTCTTC,CATSDESYNEQFF
TRBV20-1,-,TRBJ2-3,13,few,TGCAGTGCTACCGGGGTAGGCACAGATACGCAGTATTTT,CSATGVGTDTQYF
TRBV29-1,TRBD1,TRBJ1-1,14,-,TGCAGCGTATGGACAGGGAAGGGCCGCACTGAAGCTTTCTTT,CSVWTGKGRTEAFF
TRBV6-2/TRBV6-3,TRBD2,TRBJ2-1,18,few,TGTGCCAGCAGTTACCGGAGCGGGAGTACAAATATTAGGAATGAGCAGTTCTTC,CASSYRSGSTNIRNEQFF
TRBV6-2/TRBV6-3,-,TRBJ1-6,13,-,TGTGCCAGCAGCCGTGCCCAGGAGTCACCCCTCCACTTT,CASSRAQESPLHF
TRBV5-6,-,TRBJ2-4,12,few,TGTGCCAGCAGCTACTCGGCTAACATTCAGTACTTC,CASSYSANIQYF
TRBV20-1,TRBD2,TRBJ2-4,13,-,TGCAGTGGTACGGGAGGTAGTTCCTACGAGCGGTACTTC,CSGTGGSSYERYF
TRBV27,TRBD1,TRBJ1-1,12,-,TGTGCCAGCCGGACAGGGCTGCGAGAAGCTTTCTTT,CASRTGLREAFF
TRBV6-5,-,TRBJ1-3,14,few,TGTGCCAGCAAACCGGGGAAGACTAGAAACACCATATATTTT,CASKPGKTRNTIYF
TRBV5-1,-,TRBJ2-2,16,-,TGCGCCAGCATGCGGGAACGGATTTCTAACACCGGGGAGCGGTTTTTT,CASMRERISNTGERFF
TRBV6-6,-,TRBJ2-3,14,few,TGTGCCAGCAGTCGTAGCCCCGGCACAGATACGCAGTATTTT,CASSRSPGTDTQYF
TRBV5-1,-,TRBJ2-5,14,-,TGCGCCAGCACCTCCGGCGACTTACAAGAGACCCAGTACTTC,CASTSGDLQETQYF
TRBV20-1,TRBD1,TRBJ1-2,12,-,TGCAGTTTGGACAGGGGACGCTATGGCTACACCTTC,CSLDRGRYGYTF
TRBV3-1,-,TRBJ1-2,15,-,TGTGCCAGCAGCCAAGCTCAGAACAGGGCCGGGGGCTACACCTTC,CASSQAQNRAGGYTF
TRBV12-3/TRBV12-4,TRBD2,TRBJ2-1,14,many,TGTGCCAGCAGTTTGGCTAGCGGGAGCAATGAGCAGTTCTTC,CASSLASGSNEQFF
TRBV3-1,-,TRBJ1-5,16,once,TGTGCCAGCAGCCAAGGGCAGCCGAATCTCCCCCAGCCCCGGCATTTT,CASSQGQPNLPQPRHF
TRBV12-3/TRBV12-4,-,TRBJ2-7,12,few,TGTGCCAGCGGGCAGGGACTCTACGAGCAGTACTTC,CASGQGLYEQYF
TRBV7-9,TRBD2,TRBJ2-3,15,-,TGTGCCAGCAGCAAGCTAGCGGGCGTTTTGGATACGCAGTATTTT,CASSKLAGVLDTQYF
TRBV10-1,TRBD2,TRBJ2-3,19,-,TGCGCCAGCGGTGCCACTAGCGGGGGACCCGTTTCTAGCACAGATACGCAGTATTTT,CASGATSGGPVSSTDTQYF
TRBV7-6,-,TRBJ1-5,15,few,TGTGCCAGCAGCTTAGAATGGGGGGGGAATCAGCCCCAGCATTTT,CASSLEWGGNQPQHF
TRBV19,-,TRBJ1-5,13,-,TGTGCCTTAAACGGCAGGTACAATCAGCCCCAGCATTTT,CALNGRYNQPQHF
TRBV6-5,-,TRBJ2-6,16,many,TGTGCCAGCAGTTACGGAGACAGGCATGGGGCCAACGTCCTGACTTTC,CASSYGDRHGANVLTF
TRBV29-1,TRBD2,TRBJ2-5,16,-,TGCAGCGTTGAACAGCGCCTAGCGGGAGTGGGGGAGACCCAGTACTTC,CSVEQRLAGVGETQYF
TRBV20-1,-,TRBJ1-2,15,-,TGCAGTGCTAGAGTGGGCAGGGTGAAGGGATATGGCTACACCTTC,CSARVGRVKGYGYTF
TRBV5-1,-,TRBJ1-2,14,few,TGCGCCAGCAGCTTGGTGGGCAGGGGCGACGACTACACCTTC,CASSLVGRGDDYTF
TRBV12-5,-,TRBJ2-6,17,-,TGTGCTAGTGGTTTGGGGACAGAATTCTCTGGGGCCAACGTCCTGACTTTC,CASGLGTEFSGANVLTF
TRBV10-2,-,TRBJ2-1,12,few,TGCGCCAGCAGGGCTCAGGACAATGAGCAGTTCTTC,CASRAQDNEQFF
TRBV9,TRBD1,TRBJ1-6,14,few,TGTGCCAGCAGCCCCAGGGGGGGAAATTCACCCCTCCACTTT,CASSPRGGNSPLHF
TRBV5-6,-,TRBJ1-2,13,-,TGTGCCAGCAGCTTTGGCCTAATAGATGGCTACACCTTC,CASSFGLIDGYTF
TRBV29-1,-,TRBJ2-5,13,-,TGCAGCGTTGAAGGCCAGAGGCAAGAGACCCAGTACTTC,CSVEGQRQETQYF
TRBV11-1,TRBD2,TRBJ2-1,17,many,TGTGCCAGCAGCGAAGGTGTCACTAGCGGGGGGATCCATGAGCAGTTCTTC,CASSEGVTSGGIHEQFF
TRBV9,TRBD1,TRBJ1-1,15,-,TGTGCCAGCAGCGGAGCAGGGGACAGGGCCACTGAAGCTTTCTTT,CASSGAGDRATEAFF
TRBV5-1,TRBD2,TRBJ2-1,15,many,TGCGCCAGCAGCTTGCTAGCGGGGACTAACAATGAGCAGTTCTTC,CASSLLAGTNNEQFF
TRBV20-1,-,TRBJ2-3,15,few,TGCAGTGCTGTCCCCGGGACGCAAAGCACAGATACGCAGTATTTT,CSAVPGTQSTDTQYF